The 27 T cell receptor beta chains presented below share a single source sample, sequenced in a study of shared clonotypes between healthy human individuals. TCRdb keeps only in-frame clones here, not all; method: immunoSEQ multiplex PCR. Of more than 2,000,000 clones detected, approximately 95% appear once; the ten largest clones hold 0.35% to 0.5%. Sequenced material: naive CD4+ T cells from PBMCs. The subset was: CD45RA+ positively selected. The receptors derive from a man younger than 35 in good health. Some clones in this sample may be carry-over from other donors' samples.

This clone has only one observation. Other DNA variants within this sample encode the same CDR3. The chain couples TRBV20-1 to TRBJ2-7, with D possibly matching TRBD2 (6 bases). The CDR3 sequence is 11 residues long. V was cut by 6 bases and J by 0 bases, with 6 bases left in between. Germline CDR1 DFQATT, CDR2 SNEGSKA (reference sequence). CDR3 loop: CSAGGSYEQYF. The CDR3 DNA reads TGCAGTGCGGGGGGCTCCTACGAGCAGTACTTC.

Comment on this clone: A junction end diverges from the germline sequence, so it may reflect a read error. V and J are TRBV7-2 and TRBJ2-3, with TRBD2 as a possible D gene (6 bases). The CDR3 is 15 amino acids. The V gene's germline CDR1 is SGHTA and CDR2 FQGNSA. The CDR3 bases are TGTGCCAGCAACTGGGAGGCGCTTACCGGGAATACGGGGCATTTT. Translated: CASNWEALTGNTGHF.

V is TRBV7-9 and J is TRBJ2-5, with a possible D match to TRBD2 (6 bases). The V and J ends lost 0 bases and 4 bases respectively, with 15 bases between them. The V gene's germline CDR1 is SEHNR and CDR2 FQNEAQ (reference sequence). This CDR3 comprises 16 residues. The CDR3 protein is CASSLAGAGQGETQYF. In DNA form, the CDR3 reads TGTGCCAGCAGCTTAGCCGGGGCGGGGCAGGGAGAGACCCAGTACTTC.

This clone was observed a single time. The rearrangement joins TRBV28 to TRBJ2-7; D is uncertain. V was clipped by 7 bases and J by 0 bases, with 10 bases between them. Germline CDR1 is MDHEN and CDR2 is SYDVKM. The CDR3 spans 13 residues. The CDR3 DNA follows: TGTGCCAGCACCTCCCCCCGCTCCTACGAGCAGTACTTC. Translated: CASTSPRSYEQYF.

The chain is built from TRBV4-2 and TRBJ2-7; 10 bases align to TRBD2. Trimming at V came to 1 base and at J to 6 bases, leaving 9 bases not matched to a gene. The CDR3 is 16 residues long. The germline CDR1 and CDR2 sequences are LGHNA and YNFKEQ. The CDR3 protein is CASSQGIVAGGTEQYF. Written as DNA, the CDR3 is TGTGCCAGCAGCCAAGGGATAGTAGCGGGAGGAACCGAGCAGTACTTC.

This chain links TRBV15 with TRBJ2-3, with D tentatively TRBD1 or TRBD2 (5 bases each). The CDR3 has 14 amino acids. CDR1 and CDR2 (germline): LNHNV, YYDKDF (reference sequence). Deletions cut 8 bases from V and 3 bases from J, with 15 bases between. The DNA of the CDR3 is TGTGCCACCCACCACGGGGCCTTGACAGATACGCAGTATTTT. The encoded protein is CATHHGALTDTQYF.

This clone appeared once. V usage is TRBV11-2 and J usage is TRBJ2-1, with D perhaps matching TRBD2 (5 bases). CDR3 length: 13 residues. The V end lost 2 bases, the J end lost 9 bases, and 11 bases lay between the germline ends. Germline CDR1 SGHAT, CDR2 FQNNGV. This CDR3 reads CASSLIWAGEQFF. The CDR3, as DNA: TGTGCCAGCAGCTTAATTTGGGCGGGTGAGCAGTTCTTC.

A remark on this clone: This same CDR3 is encoded by further DNA sequences in the sample. The V and J genes are TRBV29-1 and TRBJ1-2; weak D call: TRBD1 (5 bases). The V end was cut by 3 bases, the J end by 3 bases, with 8 bases between. There are 12 residues in the CDR3. Germline V gene data show CDR1 as SQVTM and CDR2 as ANQGSEA. The CDR3 bases are TGCAGCGTTGATAGGGGAGACTATGGCTACACCTTC. This encodes CSVDRGDYGYTF.

The chain employs TRBV10-2 and TRBJ1-5; D is ambiguous. The CDR3 runs 14 residues. Trimming pared 0 bases from V and 3 bases from J, leaving 6 bases between. Germline values: CDR1 WSHSY, CDR2 SAAADI. The CDR3 DNA is TGCGCCAGCAGTGAGTCCGGGGTCAATCAGCCCCAGCATTTT. This translates into CASSESGVNQPQHF.

The rearrangement links TRBV4-1 to TRBJ2-3; 9 bases are shared with TRBD2. The CDR3 is made up of 16 amino acids. The J segment lost 2 bases and the V segment lost 4 bases, leaving 7 bases of the junction unmatched. Germline V gene lookup returns CDR1 MGHRA and CDR2 YSYEKL. The CDR3 here is CASSPSTSGNTDTQYF. The CDR3 nucleotides read TGCGCCAGCAGCCCGTCGACTAGCGGCAACACAGATACGCAGTATTTT.

The J gene is TRBJ1-5, the V gene TRBV28, with 10 bases that match TRBD1. The V segment lost 3 bases and the J segment 2 bases; nucleotides outside the gene matches: 4. The germline gives CDR1 MDHEN, CDR2 SYDVKM. The CDR3 runs 16 residues. The CDR3 reads CASSFIGQGGNQPQHF. CDR3 in DNA: TGTGCCAGCAGTTTCATAGGACAGGGGGGCAATCAGCCCCAGCATTTT.

The chain employs TRBV28 and TRBJ2-1; D is unresolved. The V end was cut by 1 base, the J end by 1 base, with 5 bases between. CDR1 is MDHEN and CDR2 is SYDVKM in the germline V gene. The CDR3 is made up of 14 amino acids. This CDR3 reads CASSLFQSYNEQFF. DNA of the CDR3: TGTGCCAGCAGTTTATTTCAGTCCTACAATGAGCAGTTCTTC.

With respect to this clone: Other DNA variants within this sample encode the same CDR3. The J gene is TRBJ1-3, the V gene TRBV9; D gene ambiguous. From germline, CDR1 is SGDLS and CDR2 YYNGEE. The V gene lost 1 base and the J gene lost 4 bases, with 9 bases spanning the gap. There are 14 residues in the CDR3. The CDR3 loop is CASSVLREGNTIYF. The DNA of the CDR3 is TGTGCCAGCAGCGTACTGAGGGAGGGAAACACCATATATTTT.

The DNA for the CDR3 is TGTGCCAGCAGCACGAGGACGGTTCAAGAGACCCAGTACTTC. It codes for CASSTRTVQETQYF. This rearrangement joins TRBV11-1 to TRBJ2-5; D unresolved. The V gene lost 5 bases and the J gene lost 2 bases, with 12 bases spanning the gap. This CDR3 region has 14 residues. CDR1 is SGHAT, CDR2 FQDESV, per germline (reference sequence).

The rearrangement links TRBV6-5 to TRBJ1-2; no definite D call. The germline V and J ends were trimmed by 2 bases and 10 bases, with 14 bases remaining between them. Germline CDR1 and CDR2: MNHEY and SVGAGI. CDR3 size: 13 residues. The chain's CDR3 is CASSYPAGRDYTF. The DNA for the CDR3 is TGTGCCAGCAGTTACCCCGCAGGTCGGGACTACACCTTC.

The sample holds one count of this clone. This chain uses TRBV5-4 with TRBJ2-6; no clear D. The CDR3 has 13 residues. The ends were cut back, 4 bases at V and 5 bases at J, with 7 bases in the middle. Per the germline V gene, CDR1 is SGHNT and CDR2 is YYREEE (reference sequence). The CDR3 DNA reads TGTGCCAGCAGCCCACCTAGGGCCAACGTCCTGACTTTC. It encodes CASSPPRANVLTF.

The rearrangement joins TRBV7-2 to TRBJ2-7; either TRBD1 or TRBD2 may fit D (5 bases each). CDR3 length: 16 amino acids. The germline CDR1 and CDR2 sequences are SGHTA and FQGNSA. Trimming stripped 2 bases from V and 0 bases from J, with 14 bases between. The CDR3 region is CASSLNGAVSSYEQYF. The CDR3 nucleotides read TGTGCCAGCAGCTTAAACGGGGCGGTGAGCTCCTACGAGCAGTACTTC.

V and J are TRBV4-2 and TRBJ2-2; 10 nucleotides match TRBD2. The V gene end was trimmed by 4 bases and the J gene end by 2 bases; junction bases not matched to a gene: 4. In germline, CDR1 is LGHNA, CDR2 YNFKEQ. The CDR3 spans 16 residues. CDR3 amino acids: CASSPGTSANTGELFF. The CDR3 DNA reads TGTGCCAGCAGCCCCGGGACTAGCGCCAACACCGGGGAGCTGTTTTTT.

The rearrangement joins TRBV5-1 to TRBJ2-5; 7 nucleotides line up with TRBD2. CDR1 and CDR2 from the germline V gene are SGHRS and YFSETQ. V shed 4 bases and J 2 bases; nucleotides not matched to a gene: 8. The CDR3 length is 15 residues. In DNA form, the CDR3 reads TGCGCCAGCAGCCGTAGCGGGCCCGAGCAAGAGACCCAGTACTTC. It encodes CASSRSGPEQETQYF.

As for this clone: Other DNA sequences in the sample encode the same CDR3. The rearrangement joins TRBV27 to TRBJ1-2; 7 positions agree with TRBD1. V lost 6 bases to trimming and J lost 2 bases; unmatched junction nucleotides: 3. This CDR3 has 13 amino acids. Germline CDR1 and CDR2: MNHEY and SMNVEV (reference sequence). The CDR3 is CASSRTGNYGYTF. For the CDR3, the DNA is TGTGCCAGCAGCCGGACAGGAAACTATGGCTACACCTTC.

The chain carries TRBV5-1 and TRBJ2-6; possible D gene TRBD1, 6 bases. Deletions cut 4 bases from V and 1 base from J, with 9 bases between. The CDR3 contains 15 residues. Looked up from germline, CDR1 is SGHRS and CDR2 is YFSETQ. CDR3 residues: CASSKDSSGANVLTF. The DNA of the CDR3 is TGCGCCAGCAGCAAGGACAGTTCTGGGGCCAACGTCCTGACTTTC.

This chain's CDR3 is CASSPPEWGASQPQHF. CDR3 DNA sequence: TGTGCCAGCTCACCACCGGAATGGGGGGCGAGTCAGCCCCAGCATTTT. The chain has TRBV18 and TRBJ1-5; tentative D call: TRBD1 (6 bases). The CDR3 spans 16 residues. With 0 bases removed from V and 6 bases from J, the gap between germline ends came to 15 bases. Germline CDR1 reads KGHSH; CDR2 reads LQKENI.

This chain uses TRBV6-5 with TRBJ2-3, with TRBD2 identical over 10 bases. Germline V gene data show CDR1 as MNHEY and CDR2 as SVGAGI. V lost 11 bases to trimming and J lost 2 bases; unmatched junction nucleotides: 10. The CDR3 consists of 15 residues. CDR3 coding DNA: TGTGCCGCCCGGCAGCGGGAGGGGCACACAGATACGCAGTATTTT. As protein: CAARQREGHTDTQYF.

The V gene is TRBV5-1, the J gene TRBJ1-3; unclear D gene. CDR3 length: 15 amino acids. V lost 2 bases, J lost 4 bases, and 13 bases lay in between. The V gene's germline CDR1 is SGHRS and CDR2 YFSETQ. CDR3 sequence: CASSFSDPTGNTIYF. The DNA for the CDR3 is TGCGCCAGCAGCTTTTCGGACCCGACGGGAAACACCATATATTTT.

The chain carries TRBV28 and TRBJ1-2; maybe TRBD1 (5 bases). The ends were cut back, 5 bases at V and 6 bases at J, with 19 bases in the middle. The CDR3 sequence is 15 residues long. The germline V gene has CDR1 MDHEN and CDR2 SYDVKM. CDR3 DNA: TGTGCCAGCAGTCCCCTCGGGGCCGGCAACAATGGCTACACCTTC. Protein: CASSPLGAGNNGYTF.

The rearrangement uses TRBV5-8 and TRBJ1-2; 7 bases match TRBD1. The V and J ends lost 4 bases and 4 bases, in that order; junction bases with no gene match: 4. From germline, CDR1 is SGHTS and CDR2 YDEGEE. The CDR3 has 13 residues. The CDR3 nucleotides read TGTGCCAGCAGCGTGGGGACAGCCTATGGCTACACCTTC. This translates into CASSVGTAYGYTF.

The rearrangement links TRBV10-3 to TRBJ1-2, with 7 positions matching TRBD1. Germline V lookup: CDR1 ENHRY, CDR2 SYGVKD. J lost 8 bases, V lost 6 bases, and 15 bases had no gene match. CDR3 size: 15 residues. The CDR3 nucleotides read TGTGCCATCAGATCCGGGACAGCCACGTTGGAGGGCTACACCTTC. This translates into CAIRSGTATLEGYTF.